This T cell receptor (beta chain) was obtained from a study of T cell responses to AZD1222 COVID-19 vaccine. The study, taken as a whole, reports: At baseline, seropositivity was found in only a handful of AZD1222 recipients. Clonal diversity was possibly underestimated, and white British individuals and females predominated among donors. Repertoire sampling occurred only after the peak T cell response. Spike was spanned by vaccine-associated CD4 TCRs, with dominance at 160-218 and 743-854.

This clone has only one observation. Its antigen is still unknown. Data came from immunoSEQ multiplex PCR; TCRdb stores just in-frame clones and leaves some out. The table shows approximately 160,000 clones, with around 89% occurring only once. Germline CDR1 and CDR2: MNHEY and SVGAGI. V gave up 4 bases and J gave up 2 bases, with 9 bases separating them. This CDR3 spans 14 amino acids. The sequencing here drew on peripheral blood, taken on day 0 of AZD1222 vaccination. The chain carries TRBV6-5 and TRBJ1-3, with a possible D match to TRBD1 (5 bases). This receptor was taken from an adult in good health. The CDR3 DNA sequence: TGTGCCAGCAGTTCAGGGATAGCTGGAAACACCATATATTTT. It translates to CASSSGIAGNTIYF.